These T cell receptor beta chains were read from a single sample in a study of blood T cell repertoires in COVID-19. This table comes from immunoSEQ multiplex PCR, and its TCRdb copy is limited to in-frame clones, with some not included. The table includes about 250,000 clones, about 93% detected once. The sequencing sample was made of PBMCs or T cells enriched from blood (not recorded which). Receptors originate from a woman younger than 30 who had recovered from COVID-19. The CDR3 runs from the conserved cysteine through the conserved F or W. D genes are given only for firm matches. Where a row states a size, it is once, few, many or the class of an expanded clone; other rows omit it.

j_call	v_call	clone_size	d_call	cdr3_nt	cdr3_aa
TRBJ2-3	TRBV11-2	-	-	TGTGCCAGCAGCCCCGTTCCCCGTAAACCAGGGAAAGGCACAGATACGCAGTATTTT	CASSPVPRKPGKGTDTQYF
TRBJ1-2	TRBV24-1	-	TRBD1	TGTGCCACCAGTGATACGGACAGGGGGAGTTATTATGGCTACACCTTC	CATSDTDRGSYYGYTF
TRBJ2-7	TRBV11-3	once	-	TGTGCCAGCAGCTTAGCCTTCTTCGGGACACCAACCTACGAGCAGTACTTC	CASSLAFFGTPTYEQYF
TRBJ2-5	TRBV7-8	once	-	TGTGCCAGCAGCTTGGGGCTAGGGCAAGAGACCCAGTACTTC	CASSLGLGQETQYF
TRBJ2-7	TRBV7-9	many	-	TGTGCCAGCAGCTTAGTAGGCAGGGGGAGGCACGAGCAGTACTTC	CASSLVGRGRHEQYF
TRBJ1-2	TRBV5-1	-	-	TGCGCCAGCAGCCCCGACGCAGGGAATAGCTATGGCTACACCTTC	CASSPDAGNSYGYTF
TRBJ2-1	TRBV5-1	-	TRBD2	TGCGCCAGCAGCTTGGCCGGGCTAGCGGGGACGGAGCAGTTCTTC	CASSLAGLAGTEQFF
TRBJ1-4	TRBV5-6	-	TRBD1	TGTGCCAGCAGCGGGACAGGGGCTAATGAAAAACTGTTTTTT	CASSGTGANEKLFF
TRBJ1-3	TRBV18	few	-	TGTGCCAGCTCAACCGGCTCTGGAAACACCATATATTTT	CASSTGSGNTIYF
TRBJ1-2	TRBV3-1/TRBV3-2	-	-	TGTGCCAGCAGCCAAGATCTCTTGCAGGGGAATGGCTACACCTTC	CASSQDLLQGNGYTF
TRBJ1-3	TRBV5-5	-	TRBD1	TGTGCCAGCAGCCCGGGACAGGGGGCGGCCTTCTCTGGAAACACCATATATTTT	CASSPGQGAAFSGNTIYF
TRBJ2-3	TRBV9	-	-	TGTGCCAGCAGCCCCTTAGCGGACACAGATACGCAGTATTTT	CASSPLADTDTQYF
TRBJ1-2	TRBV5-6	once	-	TGTGCCAGCAGCTTCGGCGGTGGCTACACCTTC	CASSFGGGYTF
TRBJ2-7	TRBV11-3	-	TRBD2	TGTGCCAGCAGCATAGGGACTAGCGGGAGAATGGGCGAGCAGTACTTC	CASSIGTSGRMGEQYF
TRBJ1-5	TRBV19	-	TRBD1	TGTGCCAGTAGTCCGGGACAGGGCTCTCAGCCCCAGCATTTT	CASSPGQGSQPQHF
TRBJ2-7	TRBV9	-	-	TGTGCCAGCAGCCCCGAGGCGGCTAGGCCCTACGAGCAGTACTTC	CASSPEAARPYEQYF
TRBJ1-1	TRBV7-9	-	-	TGTGCCAGCAGCTCCTCAACAGGGAACACTGAAGCTTTCTTT	CASSSSTGNTEAFF
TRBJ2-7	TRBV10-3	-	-	TGTGCCATCAGGATTGAGGGCGAGCAGTACTTC	CAIRIEGEQYF
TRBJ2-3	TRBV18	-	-	TGTGCCAGCTCACCAATGTCACTAGAGACCACAGATACGCAGTATTTT	CASSPMSLETTDTQYF
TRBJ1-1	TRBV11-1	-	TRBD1	TGTGCCAGCAGCTTCTACAGGGGGCCTGGTGAAGCTTTCTTT	CASSFYRGPGEAFF
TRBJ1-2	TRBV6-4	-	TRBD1	TGTGCCAGCAGTGATTCGGGACAGCCTAACTATGGCTACACCTTC	CASSDSGQPNYGYTF
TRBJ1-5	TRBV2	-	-	TGTGCCAGCAGCGTTGAGGAAATGAGGCCCCAGCATTTT	CASSVEEMRPQHF
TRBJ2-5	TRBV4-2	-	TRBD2	TGTGCCAGCAGCCAAGTCCCTTCAGCGGGGGCGAGTGGTGACGCCCAGTACTTC	CASSQVPSAGASGDAQYF
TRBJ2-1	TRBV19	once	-	TGTGCCAGTAGCAAGCTAGCGTTCAATGAGCAGTTCTTC	CASSKLAFNEQFF
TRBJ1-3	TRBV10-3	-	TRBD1	TGTGCCATCAGCCGGGACAGGGGGATATCTGGAAACACCATATATTTT	CAISRDRGISGNTIYF
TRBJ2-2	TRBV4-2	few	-	TGTGCCAGCAGCCAAGGGTCTCAAAGGGGCGGCGGCCGAACTACTACCGGGGAGCTGTTTTTT	CASSQGSQRGGGRTTTGELFF
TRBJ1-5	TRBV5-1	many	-	TGCGCCAGCAGCTCTTCCACAGGGCGGAAGCATTTT	CASSSSTGRKHF
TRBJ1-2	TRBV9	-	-	TGTGCCAGCAGCGTAGACCCATCCCCGACAGGTTCTAACTATGGCTACACCTTC	CASSVDPSPTGSNYGYTF
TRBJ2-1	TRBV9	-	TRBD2	TGTGCCAGCAGCGTAGCGGGACTAGCGGGAGTTGTCCACAATGAGCAGTTCTTC	CASSVAGLAGVVHNEQFF
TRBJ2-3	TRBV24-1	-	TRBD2	TGTGCCACCAGTGACCCAGGACTAGACACAGATACGCAGTATTTT	CATSDPGLDTDTQYF
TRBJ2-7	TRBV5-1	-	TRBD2	TGCGCCAGCAGCTGGGGGACTAGCGGGAGTGGGGGCTACGAGCAGTACTTC	CASSWGTSGSGGYEQYF
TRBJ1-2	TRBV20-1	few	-	TGCAGTGCTAGAGGCGGGTATGGCTACACCTTC	CSARGGYGYTF
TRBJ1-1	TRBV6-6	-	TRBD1	TGTGCCAGCAGACGACGCCCGGGACAGGGGGTCGCGGGGACTGAAGCTTTCTTT	CASRRRPGQGVAGTEAFF